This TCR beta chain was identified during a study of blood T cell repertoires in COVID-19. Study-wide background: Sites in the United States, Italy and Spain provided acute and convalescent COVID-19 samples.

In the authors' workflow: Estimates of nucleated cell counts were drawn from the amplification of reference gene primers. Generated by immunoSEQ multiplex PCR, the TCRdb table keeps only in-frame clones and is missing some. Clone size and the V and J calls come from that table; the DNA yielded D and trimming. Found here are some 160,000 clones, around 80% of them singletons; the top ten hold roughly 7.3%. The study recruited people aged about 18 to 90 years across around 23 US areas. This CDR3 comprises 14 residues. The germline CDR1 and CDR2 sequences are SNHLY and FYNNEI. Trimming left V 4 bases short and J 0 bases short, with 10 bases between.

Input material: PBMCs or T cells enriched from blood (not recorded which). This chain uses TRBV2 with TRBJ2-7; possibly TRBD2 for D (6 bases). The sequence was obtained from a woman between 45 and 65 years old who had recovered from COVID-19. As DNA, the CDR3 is TGTGCCAGCAGTGGTAGCGGCTCCTCCTACGAGCAGTACTTC. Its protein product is CASSGSGSSYEQYF.